This passage covers 3 T cell receptor beta chains from one sample sequenced in a study of T-cell reconstitution after alpha-beta-depleted transplantation in children. Unique molecular identifiers were used to barcode this TCRbeta library. Each CDR3 protein gets one entry after TCRdb re-called the PCR reads with MiXCR. This sample yields 80,000 to 95,000 distinct CDR3 sequences, of which 7% to 10% are seen a single time; over 6% belongs to the top ten. Material: PBMCs from the stem cell graft donor, obtained from the stem cell graft. These receptors originate from a human donor who donated a stem cell graft to a child with congenital amegakaryocytic thrombocytopenia.

This clonotype was recorded at least ten times. The chain carries TRBV4-1 and TRBJ1-2, with TRBD1 as a possible D gene (5 bases). The germline V and J ends were trimmed by 3 bases and 13 bases, with 15 bases remaining between them. The CDR3 runs 12 residues. Germline CDR1 is MGHRA and CDR2 is YSYEKL. The CDR3 region has the DNA TGCGCCAGCAGCCATGAAGCAGGGCCGGGCACCTTC. This codes for CASSHEAGPGTF.

Many counts were recorded for this clonotype. V is TRBV24-1 and J is TRBJ2-3; the D is unclear. With 5 bases removed from V and 1 base from J, the gap between germline ends came to 9 bases. Germline CDR1 is KGHDR and CDR2 is SFDVKD. The CDR3 loop spans 14 amino acids. CDR3 nucleotide sequence: TGTGCCACCAGTGCTCCTAGGGGCACAGATACGCAGTATTTT. This sequence encodes CATSAPRGTDTQYF.

This clonotype was seen ten or more times. This chain uses TRBV2 with TRBJ2-3; no clear D. CDR3 length: 14 amino acids. Germline lookup yields CDR1 SNHLY and CDR2 FYNNEI. Trimming shortened V by 2 bases and J by 0 bases, and 6 bases separated the two germline ends. Written as DNA, the CDR3 is TGTGCCAGCAGTGAAACCCGTAGCACAGATACGCAGTATTTT. Translation gives CASSETRSTDTQYF.